This T cell receptor beta chain was identified during a study of blood T cell repertoires in COVID-19. Study as a whole: The United States, Italy and Spain supplied acute and convalescent COVID-19 samples.

Per the original data handling: The authors estimated nucleated cell counts from reference gene primer amplification. Measured with immunoSEQ multiplex PCR; TCRdb has only the in-frame clones, and not every one. The V and J calls and clone size are taken from that table; D and trimming were inferred from the DNA. Of more than 200,000 clones in the sample, around 82% were seen once. Germline CDR1 reads GTSNPN; CDR2 reads SVGIG (reference sequence). J lost 11 bases, V lost 7 bases, and 8 bases had no gene match. CDR3 size: 12 residues. The origin of this receptor is a woman aged 80 or over with active or convalescent COVID-19. The chain couples TRBV30 to TRBJ1-4; 9 bases match TRBD1. Sequencing input: peripheral blood. The CDR3 sequence: CASSGTGRKLFF. CDR3 sequence (DNA): TGTGCCTCCAGCGGGACAGGGAGGAAACTGTTTTTT.